The 14 T cell receptor beta chains reported below all come from one sample, sequenced in a study of blood T cells in healthy people across ages. A sample-barcoded 5' primer and a J-beta primer mix were used in a second PCR of roughly 7 to 11 cycles. MiXCR, applied by TCRdb to the 5' RACE reads, yields one record per CDR3 protein. Among 800,000 to 950,000 distinct CDR3 sequences listed, around 29% were seen once. The data also belong to a second study, concerning T cells of mothers and their children.

Sequencing was done on a sample of blood. All receptors come from a woman in her forties in good health.

The table lists this clonotype with many counts. The V gene is TRBV5-1, the J gene TRBJ2-7, with TRBD1 as a possible D gene (5 bases). The CDR3 runs to 14 residues. V dropped 1 base and J dropped 4 bases, with 12 bases sitting between them. Germline values: CDR1 SGHRS, CDR2 YFSETQ. The CDR3 region has the DNA TGCGCCAGCAGCTTGAGGGGATCCCGATACGAGCAGTACTTC. Translated, it gives CASSLRGSRYEQYF.

J is TRBJ1-1 and V is TRBV20-1; a weak D match, TRBD1 (6 bases). The V end lost 0 bases, the J end lost 3 bases, and 14 bases lay between the germline ends. This CDR3 is 15 amino acids long. CDR1 and CDR2 from the germline V gene are DFQATT and SNEGSKA (reference sequence). The CDR3 bases are TGCAGTGCTAGAGATCCCACAGGGCTGCACACTGAAGCTTTCTTT. It encodes CSARDPTGLHTEAFF.

This clonotype was seen many times. This chain connects TRBV20-1 to TRBJ1-5; D remains ambiguous. Trimming removed 0 bases from V and 3 bases from J, with 15 bases in between. Germline CDR1 and CDR2: DFQATT and SNEGSKA (reference sequence). The CDR3 totals 16 residues. In DNA, the CDR3 is TGCAGTGCTAGAGATCTCGGTCAGGACTACAATCAGCCCCAGCATTTT. Translation gives CSARDLGQDYNQPQHF.

The V gene is TRBV12-3 or TRBV12-4, the J gene TRBJ2-7; 8 bases map to TRBD1. The CDR3 runs to 15 residues. The V and J ends lost 5 bases and 2 bases, in that order; junction bases with no gene match: 8. CDR3 DNA: TGTGCCAGCAGTCCACCAGGACAGGGAACCTACGAGCAGTACTTC. Amino acid sequence: CASSPPGQGTYEQYF.

In its sample, this clonotype was seen a few times. This chain joins TRBV4-3 and TRBJ1-6; D is ambiguous. This CDR3 has 14 amino acids. The germline V and J ends were trimmed by 2 bases and 8 bases, with 10 bases remaining between them. Germline V gene sequence: CDR1 LGHNA, CDR2 YSLEER. The CDR3 region is CASSQPSGDSPLHF. For the CDR3, the DNA is TGCGCCAGCAGCCAACCCTCCGGGGATTCACCCCTCCACTTT.

The table lists this clonotype with many counts. The chain links TRBV28 to TRBJ2-5, with D uncertain. The CDR3 is 14 amino acids. V lost 1 base and J lost 3, with 9 bases in between. Germline V gene sequence: CDR1 MDHEN, CDR2 SYDVKM. The CDR3 loop is CASSLFELKETQYF. CDR3 coding DNA: TGTGCCAGCAGTTTATTCGAGCTAAAAGAGACCCAGTACTTC.

Concerning this clonotype itself: A single base separates this from a much larger clone, so it may be a read error. The chain has TRBV28 and TRBJ1-2; D is unresolved. In germline, CDR1 is MDHEN, CDR2 SYDVKM. Trimming took off 6 bases at V and 4 bases at J, with 12 bases between the two ends. The CDR3 sequence is 13 residues long. The CDR3 DNA is TGTGCCAGCAGGTTAGGCCAGTTCTATGGCTACACCTTC. Its translation is CASRLGQFYGYTF.

This chain's CDR3 is CASSPELARDTQYF. CDR3 coding DNA: TGTGCCAGCAGCCCGGAACTAGCGAGGGATACGCAGTATTTT. The chain carries TRBV3-1 and TRBJ2-3, with 7 bases matching TRBD2. The ends lost 4 bases at V and 6 bases at J; junction bases unmatched: 7. The CDR3 runs 14 residues. CDR1 is LGHDT, CDR2 YNNKEL, per germline (reference sequence).

J is TRBJ1-5 and V is TRBV28, with unresolved D. Trimming stripped 5 bases from V and 0 bases from J, with 20 bases between. Germline values: CDR1 MDHEN, CDR2 SYDVKM. CDR3 length equals 18 residues. The CDR3 is CASSPIGDLENSNQPQHF. DNA of the CDR3: TGTGCCAGCAGTCCAATAGGAGACCTAGAAAATAGCAATCAGCCCCAGCATTTT.

This clonotype was observed a few times. The J gene is TRBJ1-5, the V gene TRBV12-5; 9 nucleotides match TRBD1. The germline CDR1 and CDR2 sequences are LGHNT and FRNRAP. The CDR3 length is 15 residues. J was trimmed by 7 bases and V by 6 bases; bases with no gene match: 10. The CDR3: CASGQGTGSPQPQHF. The CDR3 DNA follows: TGTGCTAGTGGCCAAGGGACAGGGTCCCCACAGCCCCAGCATTTT. Together with reference TRBV12-5 and TRBJ1-5, the CDR3 gives the full variable domain: DARVTQTPRHKVTEMGQEVTMRCQPILGHNTVFWYRQTMMQGLELLAYFRNRAPLDDSGMPKDRFSAEMPDATLATLKIQPSEPRDSAVYFCASGQGTGSPQPQHFGDGTRLSIL.

This rearrangement joins TRBV11-2 to TRBJ1-2, with 10 bases that match TRBD1. The germline V gene has CDR1 SGHAT and CDR2 FQNNGV. With V trimmed by 0 bases and J by 2 bases, 9 bases remained unmatched. This CDR3 is 18 amino acids long. The DNA of the CDR3 is TGTGCCAGCAGCTTAGAGGGGAGACAGGGGGCCATGAACTATGGCTACACCTTC. It translates to CASSLEGRQGAMNYGYTF.

This clonotype was seen more than once but under ten times. The chain is built from TRBV5-1 and TRBJ1-5, with 11 bases lining up with TRBD1. Germline CDR1 is SGHRS and CDR2 is YFSETQ. CDR3 length: 16 amino acids. Trimming took 0 bases from V and 6 from J; bases not matched to a gene: 5. The CDR3 protein is CASSLGDRGGSQPQHF. Written as DNA, the CDR3 is TGCGCCAGCAGCTTGGGGGACAGGGGGGGTAGTCAGCCCCAGCATTTT. Filled out from reference TRBV5-1 and TRBJ1-5, the complete variable domain reads KAGVTQTPRYLIKTRGQQVTLSCSPISGHRSVSWYQQTPGQGLQFLFEYFSETQRNKGNFPGRFSGRQFSNSRSEMNVSTLELGDSALYLCASSLGDRGGSQPQHFGDGTRLSIL.

The chain carries TRBV20-1 and TRBJ1-1, with 7 nucleotides matching TRBD1. Germline V CDR1 and CDR2: DFQATT, SNEGSKA (reference sequence). V shed 3 bases and J 1 base; nucleotides not matched to a gene: 5. There are 14 residues in the CDR3. This chain's CDR3 is CSARADRPNTEAFF. The CDR3 DNA reads as TGCAGTGCTAGGGCGGACAGGCCGAACACTGAAGCTTTCTTT.

The table lists this clonotype with a few counts. The chain is built from TRBV6-5 and TRBJ1-2; the D gene is possibly TRBD1 (5 bases). This CDR3 contains 16 residues. Trimming pared 3 bases from V and 1 base from J, leaving 15 bases between. Germline V CDR1 and CDR2: MNHEY, SVGAGI. The CDR3: CASSYFSGVFNYGYTF. The CDR3 nucleotides are TGTGCCAGCAGTTATTTCTCGGGGGTGTTTAACTATGGCTACACCTTC.